These 3 T cell receptor beta chains came from one sample sequenced in a study of T cell repertoires in cytomegalovirus infection. Their cognate antigens are unknown. From the reads, TCRdb called clonotypes with MiXCR, one entry per CDR3 protein. The sample has over 250,000 distinct CDR3 sequences, approximately 22% seen once. The starting material was cultured PBMCs, obtained from culture after CMV antigen stimulation. The receptors originated from a human donor in good health (CMV status not recorded). Some clones in this sample may be carry-over from other donors' samples.

The sample holds a few counts of this clonotype. V and J are TRBV20-1 and TRBJ1-2; D is unclear. The germline gives CDR1 DFQATT, CDR2 SNEGSKA (reference sequence). V was cut by 0 bases and J by 5 bases, with 10 bases left in between. The CDR3 consists of 13 residues. The CDR3 region is CSARDGQSYGYTF. In DNA, the CDR3 is TGCAGTGCTAGAGATGGCCAGTCGTATGGCTACACCTTC.

This clonotype was found a few times. The J gene is TRBJ2-5, the V gene TRBV28, with 10 bases matching TRBD2. The CDR3 consists of 16 residues. Germline V gene sequence: CDR1 MDHEN, CDR2 SYDVKM. Unmatched junction bases numbered 17, after V lost 6 bases and J lost 10 bases. The CDR3 sequence: CASSLPSLGLAMNQYF. DNA of the CDR3: TGTGCCAGCAGCTTACCCTCCTTGGGACTAGCGATGAACCAGTACTTC.

The V gene is TRBV15, the J gene TRBJ2-7, with D possibly matching TRBD2 (5 bases). CDR1 is LNHNV, CDR2 YYDKDF, per germline (reference sequence). V was cut by 0 bases and J by 6 bases, with 12 bases left in between. This CDR3 contains 14 residues. DNA for the CDR3: TGTGCCACCAGCAGAGATCGAGGGTACCGCGAGCAGTACTTC. Translated: CATSRDRGYREQYF.